Listed here are 25 T cell receptor beta chains from one sample, sequenced in a study of cytomegalovirus exposure and HLA in healthy donors (dated by TCRdb to about 2017). Library preparation was by the immunoSEQ multiplex PCR assay. The multiplex PCR relied on a mix of 60 forward primers for TCR Vbeta segments and 13 reverse primers for TCR Jbeta segments. Sourced from immuneACCESS, this table was stored by TCRdb with only in-frame sequences that have V and J called. A share of the clones is absent; for the studies checked, an unresolved V gene accounts for under half, and the remainder has no known explanation. The sample table lists approximately 190,000 clones, roughly 82% of them with a count of one. Over 2.5% of the sample comes from the top ten. Material: PBMCs. The receptors derive from a woman in her 50s in good health and CMV-seropositive.

The chain carries TRBV7-2 and TRBJ2-4, with D unclear. Trimming shortened V by 5 bases and J by 8 bases, and 22 bases separated the two germline ends. Germline-derived CDR1 and CDR2 are SGHTA and FQGNSA. The CDR3 contains 16 residues. Here the CDR3 DNA reads TGTGCCAGCAGCCCCGGCCTCTTACTACCGATCGACATTCAGTACTTC. Amino acids: CASSPGLLLPIDIQYF.

The chain uses TRBV10-3 and TRBJ2-1; 9 bases fit TRBD2. The ends lost 10 bases at V and 4 bases at J; junction bases unmatched: 11. This CDR3 has 15 residues. The germline CDR1 and CDR2 sequences are ENHRY and SYGVKD. The CDR3 sequence is CATARGSGGYNEQFF. Here the CDR3 DNA reads TGTGCCACAGCCCGGGGGAGCGGGGGGTACAATGAGCAGTTCTTC.

This clone has just one count. CDR3 residues: CASSLAFGGEGIRTDTQYF. Here the CDR3 DNA reads TGTGCCAGCAGTTTAGCGTTCGGGGGGGAGGGTATTAGGACAGATACGCAGTATTTT. The chain combines TRBV28 with TRBJ2-3, with 8 bases lining up with TRBD2. From germline, CDR1 is MDHEN and CDR2 SYDVKM. The CDR3 is 19 residues long. V lost 2 bases to trimming and J lost 3 bases; unmatched junction nucleotides: 16.

The CDR3 sequence: CASSATGGGGTEAFF. The CDR3 region has the DNA TGCGCCAGCAGCGCCACAGGGGGCGGAGGCACTGAAGCTTTCTTT. The V call is TRBV5-1, the J call TRBJ1-1, with 9 bases that match TRBD1. The germline gives CDR1 SGHRS, CDR2 YFSETQ. V lost 4 bases, J lost 4 bases, and 8 bases stayed unmatched. This CDR3 spans 15 amino acids.

For this clone: One end of the junction does not line up with germline, which may come from a read error. This specimen includes other DNA sequences encoding the same CDR3. V usage is TRBV4-1 and J usage is TRBJ2-1; TRBD2 aligns across 9 bases. The V gene's germline CDR1 is MGHRA and CDR2 YSYEKL. This CDR3 is built from 18 residues. The CDR3 is CASSQDHSGGSRYNEQFF. In DNA, the CDR3 is TGCGCCAGCAGCCAAGATCACAGCGGGGGGTCGCGTTACAACGAGCAGTTCTTC.

The chain couples TRBV18 to TRBJ2-5, with 7 bases fitting TRBD2. Germline-derived CDR1 and CDR2 are KGHSH and LQKENI. The CDR3 is 16 amino acids. V was clipped by 1 base and J by 2 bases; unmatched bases: 7. The CDR3 sequence is CASSPLSSGVQETQYF. The DNA for the CDR3 is TGTGCCAGCTCACCACTTTCTAGCGGAGTTCAAGAGACCCAGTACTTC.

This clone is a singleton in its sample. The CDR3 sequence is CSARGGAGSTDTQYF. The DNA for the CDR3 is TGCAGCGCCCGGGGGGGGGCCGGCAGCACAGATACGCAGTATTTT. The chain recombines TRBV29-1 with TRBJ2-3; TRBD2 aligns across 8 bases. CDR3 length: 15 residues. Germline loops: CDR1 SQVTM, CDR2 ANQGSEA. V dropped 7 bases and J dropped 0; count of bases not matched to a gene: 9.

To note about this clone: Distinct nucleotide sequences in the sample also encode this CDR3. This rearrangement joins TRBV7-2 to TRBJ1-3; D not certain. The CDR3 contains 15 residues. Germline lookup yields CDR1 SGHTA and CDR2 FQGNSA. V gave up 3 bases and J gave up 0 bases, with 9 bases separating them. CDR3: CASSFLAGSGNTIYF. In DNA form, the CDR3 reads TGTGCCAGCAGCTTCCTAGCGGGCTCTGGAAACACCATATATTTT.

The genes are TRBV9 and TRBJ2-2, with TRBD2 as a possible D gene (6 bases). The CDR3 loop spans 14 amino acids. From germline, CDR1 is SGDLS and CDR2 YYNGEE. The germline V and J ends were trimmed by 3 bases and 4 bases, with 10 bases remaining between them. CDR3 in amino acids: CASSGGLPTGELFF. The CDR3 DNA follows: TGTGCCAGCAGCGGGGGACTGCCCACCGGGGAGCTGTTTTTT.

This chain uses TRBV11-2 with TRBJ2-3, with D unresolved. The germline CDR1 and CDR2 sequences are SGHAT and FQNNGV. V lost 3 bases and J 3 bases, leaving 7 bases between the germline ends. CDR3 size: 13 residues. In DNA form, the CDR3 reads TGTGCCAGCAGCTTGGTAGATACAGATACGCAGTATTTT. Residues: CASSLVDTDTQYF.

CDR3: CASSTTGLRNYGYTF. For the CDR3, the DNA is TGTGCCAGTAGTACGACAGGGTTGCGTAACTATGGCTACACCTTC. The V call is TRBV19, the J call TRBJ1-2, with 7 bases aligning to TRBD1. The CDR3 length is 15 residues. V lost 4 bases, J lost 1 base, and 6 bases stayed unmatched. Germline CDR1 and CDR2: LNHDA and SQIVND (reference sequence).

The rearrangement links TRBV19 to TRBJ1-6; no definite D call. Looked up from germline, CDR1 is LNHDA and CDR2 is SQIVND (reference sequence). The CDR3 loop spans 14 amino acids. Deletions cut 5 bases from V and 3 bases from J, with 8 bases between. CDR3 in DNA: TGTGCCAGTAGTCGCAGTGACTATAATTCACCCCTCCACTTT. Its protein product is CASSRSDYNSPLHF.

The chain is built from TRBV21-1 and TRBJ2-2; no check of the table's D call, TRBD2, against the DNA was made. TRBV21-1 is reported as a pseudogene. The CDR3 consists of 12 residues. The CDR3 nucleotides read TGTGCCAGCCCCGGAGCTGCCGGGGAGCTGTTTTTT. This translates into CASPGAAGELFF.

The chain joins TRBV19 to TRBJ2-7; 10 bases are shared with TRBD1. CDR3 length equals 14 residues. Germline loops: CDR1 LNHDA, CDR2 SQIVND (reference sequence). Trimming cost V 6 bases and J 6 bases; bases outside gene matches: 8. CDR3 amino acids: CASRLRDRGGEQYF. The DNA for the CDR3 is TGTGCCAGTAGGCTCCGGGACAGGGGTGGCGAGCAGTACTTC.

This rearrangement joins TRBV30 to TRBJ2-5; 9 bases map to TRBD2. This CDR3 is 16 amino acids long. Germline values: CDR1 GTSNPN, CDR2 SVGIG (reference sequence). V lost 4 bases and J lost 0; bases outside the gene matches: 9. CDR3 sequence (DNA): TGTGCCTGGACTTTTAGCGGGGGACATAACCAAGAGACCCAGTACTTC. Translation: CAWTFSGGHNQETQYF.

The chain recombines TRBV4-3 with TRBJ2-6; perhaps TRBD1 as D (5 bases). V dropped 1 base and J dropped 0 bases, with 19 bases sitting between them. Germline V gene sequence: CDR1 LGHNA, CDR2 YSLEER. The CDR3 totals 20 residues. The DNA of the CDR3 is TGCGCCAGCAGCCAAGCCCAATGGCAGGGCTTTACCTCTGGGGCCAACGTCCTGACTTTC. It translates to CASSQAQWQGFTSGANVLTF.

CDR3 residues: CASSILIQGAEQYF. CDR3 nucleotides: TGTGCCAGCAGTATCCTTATACAGGGAGCCGAGCAGTACTTC. This chain joins TRBV28 and TRBJ2-7; a weak D match, TRBD1 (6 bases). This CDR3 comprises 14 residues. The germline V gene has CDR1 MDHEN and CDR2 SYDVKM. Trimming took off 5 bases at V and 6 bases at J, with 17 bases between the two ends.

The rearrangement joins TRBV12-5 to TRBJ2-3, with 9 bases matching TRBD2. The germline V gene encodes CDR1 LGHNT and CDR2 FRNRAP. The junction had 7 bases not matched to a gene; V was cut back by 4 bases and J by 2 bases. The CDR3 runs to 16 residues. The CDR3 sequence is CASGSGLAGTTDTQYF. DNA of the CDR3: TGTGCTAGTGGTTCCGGCCTAGCGGGGACCACAGATACGCAGTATTTT.

The chain is built from TRBV7-9 and TRBJ2-7; 9 bases map to TRBD2. The CDR3 spans 16 residues. Germline V CDR1 and CDR2: SEHNR, FQNEAQ (reference sequence). With 4 bases clipped from V and 2 bases from J, the junction kept 9 bases outside the gene matches. CDR3 in DNA: TGTGCCAGCAGCTCACTCATAGCGGGGGAAGCCTACGAGCAGTACTTC. Its translation is CASSSLIAGEAYEQYF.

The J gene is TRBJ2-5, the V gene TRBV9; 8 bases agree with TRBD1. J was trimmed by 5 bases and V by 4 bases; bases with no gene match: 10. The CDR3 has 15 amino acids. Germline-derived CDR1 and CDR2 are SGDLS and YYNGEE. The DNA of the CDR3 is TGTGCCAGCAGCCCTCATGGACAGGGTCCGGAGACCCAGTACTTC. It codes for CASSPHGQGPETQYF.

The chain carries TRBV7-6 and TRBJ2-1, with 7 bases identical to TRBD1. Per germline, CDR1 SGHVS and CDR2 FNYEAQ. CDR3 length: 15 residues. The J segment lost 6 bases and the V segment lost 5 bases, leaving 10 bases of the junction unmatched. The CDR3 protein is CASSTTGQMGNEQFF. The DNA for the CDR3 is TGTGCCAGCAGCACGACAGGGCAGATGGGCAATGAGCAGTTCTTC.

There are a few counts of this clone. The chain is built from TRBV5-6 and TRBJ1-4, with D unresolved. The CDR3 has 16 residues. V dropped 1 base and J dropped 8 bases, with 18 bases sitting between them. Germline assignment: CDR1 SGHDT and CDR2 YYEEEE. This chain's CDR3 is CASSLKTATEEEKLFF. The CDR3 DNA follows: TGTGCCAGCAGCTTGAAAACAGCCACGGAGGAAGAAAAACTGTTTTTT.

This chain links TRBV14 with TRBJ1-6; D is possibly TRBD1 (6 bases). Trimming stripped 4 bases from V and 9 bases from J, with 10 bases between. The CDR3 is 13 residues long. Germline V lookup: CDR1 SGHDN, CDR2 FVKESK. CDR3 protein: CASSRGGASPLHF. Written as DNA, the CDR3 is TGTGCCAGCAGCCGTGGGGGGGCTTCACCCCTCCACTTT.

This clone was detected a few times. The genes are TRBV6-1 and TRBJ1-6; D not certain. This CDR3 comprises 14 residues. The germline gives CDR1 MNHNS, CDR2 SASEGT. Deletions cut 0 bases from V and 9 bases from J, with 9 bases between. The CDR3: CASSEASVSSPLHF. CDR3 DNA: TGTGCCAGCAGTGAAGCGAGTGTTTCTTCACCCCTCCACTTT.

The chain links TRBV10-3 to TRBJ2-7; 7 bases are a match to TRBD2. The CDR3 spans 14 residues. The V gene's germline CDR1 is ENHRY and CDR2 SYGVKD. The V and J ends lost 8 bases and 1 base, in that order; junction bases with no gene match: 8. The CDR3 DNA reads TGTGCCATCTGTGGGGAGGGGAGTTCCTACGAGCAGTACTTC. As protein: CAICGEGSSYEQYF.